A single sample is the source of the 24 T cell receptor beta chains below, sequenced in a study of cytomegalovirus exposure and HLA in healthy donors. The PCR used 60 Vbeta and 13 Jbeta primers. Clones were sequenced by immunoSEQ multiplex PCR, and TCRdb holds only the in-frame ones, with some missing. The sample has around 200,000 clones; about 81% are singletons. Sequencing was performed on PBMCs. The receptors stem from a woman in her late teens or twenties in good health and CMV-seronegative.

This clone came up a few times. This chain connects TRBV4-2 to TRBJ2-1, with TRBD1 matching over 7 bases. This CDR3 has 18 residues. With 0 bases clipped from V and 1 base from J, the junction kept 9 bases outside the gene matches. Germline CDR1 is LGHNA and CDR2 is YNFKEQ. CDR3 coding DNA: TGTGCCAGCAGCCAAGACCCACAGGGCAGGGGGTCCTACAATGAGCAGTTCTTC. This encodes CASSQDPQGRGSYNEQFF.

The chain employs TRBV6-5 and TRBJ1-2; 7 positions agree with TRBD1. Per the germline V gene, CDR1 is MNHEY and CDR2 is SVGAGI. Losses at the gene ends were 2 bases for V and 6 bases for J; bases not matched to a gene: 9. CDR3 length: 15 amino acids. The CDR3 sequence is CASSYRSTGADGYTF. The CDR3 DNA follows: TGTGCCAGCAGTTACCGTTCCACAGGGGCTGATGGCTACACCTTC.

This chain uses TRBV27 with TRBJ2-5; D gene uncertain. Germline V gives CDR1 MNHEY, CDR2 SMNVEV (reference sequence). Trimming took 3 bases from V and 5 from J, leaving 10 bases between them. This CDR3 comprises 13 residues. CDR3 loop: CASSLDRVETQYF. In DNA, the CDR3 is TGTGCCAGCAGTTTGGATCGGGTCGAGACCCAGTACTTC.

The V gene is TRBV4-2, the J gene TRBJ2-1; 11 bases align to TRBD2. This CDR3 contains 17 residues. The junction had 4 bases not matched to a gene; V was cut back by 0 bases and J by 3 bases. Germline CDR1 and CDR2: LGHNA and YNFKEQ. The CDR3 nucleotides read TGTGCCAGCAGCCAAGATAGCCTAGCGGGAGGCTACAATGAGCAGTTCTTC. Its translation: CASSQDSLAGGYNEQFF.

The V call is TRBV6-1, the J call TRBJ2-1; possible D gene TRBD2, 6 bases. There are 15 residues in the CDR3. With 6 bases removed from V and 7 bases from J, the gap between germline ends came to 19 bases. CDR1 and CDR2 (germline): MNHNS, SASEGT. CDR3 in DNA: TGTGCCAGCAGGACCGGGACTTCCGAACGGAATGAGCAGTTCTTC. It codes for CASRTGTSERNEQFF.

The chain links TRBV5-4 to TRBJ1-2; TRBD1 aligns across 7 bases. V was pared by 0 bases and J by 2 bases, with 1 base of the junction left unmatched. The CDR3 has 14 residues. Germline CDR1 reads SGHNT; CDR2 reads YYREEE (reference sequence). CDR3 region: CASSLEGANYGYTF. CDR3 DNA: TGTGCCAGCAGCTTGGAGGGGGCGAACTATGGCTACACCTTC.

The chain has TRBV29-1 and TRBJ1-1; D ambiguous. CDR1 is SQVTM, CDR2 ANQGSEA, per germline. Trimming stripped 0 bases from V and 3 bases from J, with 11 bases between. The CDR3 totals 14 residues. CDR3 protein: CSVEDAPPDTEAFF. CDR3 nucleotides: TGCAGCGTTGAAGATGCCCCCCCGGACACTGAAGCTTTCTTT.

The gene calls are TRBV28 and TRBJ2-1; D possibly corresponds to TRBD2 (6 bases). Trimming took 5 bases from V and 9 from J, leaving 26 bases between them. The CDR3 has 17 amino acids. The germline V gene encodes CDR1 MDHEN and CDR2 SYDVKM. In DNA form, the CDR3 reads TGTGCCAGCAGTGTGACGGGACTCCGTGCCGGGCGTACTGAGCAGTTCTTC. It is translated as CASSVTGLRAGRTEQFF.

The CDR3 sequence: CASSSRLGTGMTTF. CDR3 coding DNA: TGTGCCAGCAGTTCTCGACTTGGGACAGGGATGACGACCTTC. This chain uses TRBV6-5 with TRBJ1-2; TRBD1 aligns across 9 bases. This CDR3 comprises 14 residues. Germline lookup yields CDR1 MNHEY and CDR2 SVGAGI. The ends lost 4 bases at V and 14 bases at J; junction bases unmatched: 14.

V usage is TRBV20-1 and J usage is TRBJ1-5; 7 positions agree with TRBD1. CDR3 length: 11 residues. Germline values: CDR1 DFQATT, CDR2 SNEGSKA (reference sequence). V was pared by 5 bases and J by 7 bases, with 2 bases of the junction left unmatched. The CDR3 DNA reads TGCAGTGCTCACAGGGGCCAGCCCCAGCATTTT. It translates to CSAHRGQPQHF.

This chain uses TRBV7-9 with TRBJ2-7; 7 nucleotides agree with TRBD1. This CDR3 spans 14 amino acids. The germline gives CDR1 SEHNR, CDR2 FQNEAQ (reference sequence). J was trimmed by 6 bases and V by 0 bases; bases with no gene match: 5. The CDR3 sequence: CASSLAQGKGEQYF. The CDR3 DNA sequence: TGTGCCAGCAGCTTAGCACAGGGGAAGGGCGAGCAGTACTTC.

This chain links TRBV10-1 with TRBJ2-4, with TRBD1 matching 8 bases. There are 15 residues in the CDR3. In germline, CDR1 is WNHNN, CDR2 SYGVQD (reference sequence). The V gene end was trimmed by 3 bases and the J gene end by 0 bases; junction bases not matched to a gene: 1. The CDR3 coding sequence is TGCGCCAGCAGTGACCAGGGGGCAGCCAAAAACATTCAGTACTTC. Its translation is CASSDQGAAKNIQYF.

The chain links TRBV27 to TRBJ1-5; possibly TRBD1 for D (6 bases). Trimming removed 2 bases at V and 5 bases at J, with 25 bases between. Germline lookup yields CDR1 MNHEY and CDR2 SMNVEV (reference sequence). The CDR3 length is 19 residues. The CDR3 coding sequence is TGTGCCAGCAGTTTAAGGTTTTGGGGGCAAGGGAATGTCCATCAGCCCCAGCATTTT. Encoded protein: CASSLRFWGQGNVHQPQHF.

The chain uses TRBV6-5 and TRBJ1-3; 8 bases fit TRBD1. Trimming removed 2 bases from V and 4 bases from J; junction bases left unmatched: 4. The germline gives CDR1 MNHEY, CDR2 SVGAGI. The CDR3 consists of 15 residues. In DNA form, the CDR3 reads TGTGCCAGCAGTTACCGGACAGGGATGGGAAACACCATATATTTT. Translation: CASSYRTGMGNTIYF.

DNA for the CDR3: TGTGCCAGCAGCTCCCGGACAGGGGCTGAAGCTTTCTTT. Its translation: CASSSRTGAEAFF. The rearrangement joins TRBV7-6 to TRBJ1-1; 9 bases match TRBD1. Germline V gives CDR1 SGHVS, CDR2 FNYEAQ. The junction had 3 bases not matched to a gene; V was cut back by 4 bases and J by 6 bases. The CDR3 runs to 13 residues.

The chain combines TRBV6-1 with TRBJ1-2; 11 bases fit TRBD1. The length of the CDR3 is 14 residues. From germline, CDR1 is MNHNS and CDR2 SASEGT. The J segment lost 7 bases and the V segment lost 2 bases, leaving 3 bases of the junction unmatched. The CDR3 nucleotides read TGTGCCAGCAGTGAACTGGGACAGGGGGTTGGCTACACCTTC. It is translated as CASSELGQGVGYTF.

This clone was picked up one time. V gene TRBV5-1 combines with J gene TRBJ2-1, with D tentatively TRBD1 (6 bases). The V and J ends lost 4 bases and 6 bases respectively, with 11 bases between them. Germline lookup yields CDR1 SGHRS and CDR2 YFSETQ. The CDR3 has 13 amino acids. The CDR3 protein is CASSPGAGNEQFF. The CDR3 bases are TGCGCCAGCAGCCCAGGGGCGGGCAATGAGCAGTTCTTC.

In DNA, the CDR3 is TGTGCCAGCAGCTTCCCTAGCGGGGGATTGAGCTCCTACAATGAGCAGTTCTTC. This encodes CASSFPSGGLSSYNEQFF. This chain joins TRBV7-8 and TRBJ2-1; TRBD2 aligns across 10 bases. The CDR3 length is 18 residues. V shed 3 bases, J shed 0 bases, and the junction held 8 bases outside the gene matches. Germline CDR1 is SGHVS and CDR2 is FQNEAQ.

The rearrangement uses TRBV5-1 and TRBJ2-7; no definite D call. The CDR3 runs to 13 residues. V gave up 0 bases and J gave up 12 bases, with 16 bases separating them. Germline values: CDR1 SGHRS, CDR2 YFSETQ. The CDR3 DNA sequence: TGCGCCAGCAGCTTGGCCGGCGGTTTTTCGAGGTACTTC. This codes for CASSLAGGFSRYF.

This chain links TRBV4-1 with TRBJ2-5, with 9 bases matching TRBD2. Per germline, CDR1 MGHRA and CDR2 YSYEKL. This CDR3 is 18 amino acids long. Losses at the gene ends were 0 bases for V and 5 bases for J; bases not matched to a gene: 13. CDR3 nucleotide sequence: TGCGCCAGCAGCCAAGATATGGCTAGCGGGGTTCCAGAGGAGACCCAGTACTTC. Encoded protein: CASSQDMASGVPEETQYF.

The rearrangement uses TRBV10-2 and TRBJ2-1; possibly TRBD2 for D (6 bases). The CDR3 extends over 11 amino acids. Germline CDR1 WSHSY, CDR2 SAAADI. V was cut by 4 bases and J by 13 bases, with 11 bases left in between. The CDR3, as DNA: TGCGCCAGCAGTGGGGGACTTGTCCAGTTCTTC. Protein: CASSGGLVQFF.

The genes are TRBV5-4 and TRBJ2-1; 10 nucleotides line up with TRBD2. Germline assignment: CDR1 SGHNT and CDR2 YYREEE (reference sequence). This CDR3 comprises 15 residues. V lost 0 bases to trimming and J lost 7 bases; unmatched junction nucleotides: 4. The CDR3 spells CASSLVPSGGNEQFF. Written as DNA, the CDR3 is TGTGCCAGCAGCTTGGTTCCTAGCGGGGGAAATGAGCAGTTCTTC.

This clone was detected only a few times. The chain links TRBV9 to TRBJ2-7; TRBD1 agrees at 7 bases. CDR1 is SGDLS and CDR2 is YYNGEE in the germline V gene. The CDR3 contains 13 residues. J lost 3 bases, V lost 3 bases, and 3 bases had no gene match. The CDR3 loop is CASSGTGVYEQYF. CDR3 sequence (DNA): TGTGCCAGCAGCGGAACAGGGGTCTACGAGCAGTACTTC.

The J gene is TRBJ1-2, the V gene TRBV19; 7 nucleotides agree with TRBD1. The CDR3 is 14 amino acids. The ends lost 10 bases at V and 4 bases at J; junction bases unmatched: 12. The germline V gene encodes CDR1 LNHDA and CDR2 SQIVND (reference sequence). The CDR3 here is CATNRLDRSYGYTF. CDR3 bases: TGTGCCACCAACCGTCTGGACAGGAGCTATGGCTACACCTTC.